These T cell receptor beta chains were read from a single sample in a study of CD8+CD57+ T cells in acquired aplastic anemia. TCRdb reanalysed the reads using MiXCR and keeps one entry per CDR3 protein. Of 120,000 or so distinct CDR3 sequences listed, approximately 61% were seen once; the top ten hold roughly 28%. The sequenced sample consisted of sorted CD4+, CD8+, or CD8+CD57+ T cells (not recorded which) from PBMCs. The receptors were sampled from a human donor with aplastic anemia. CDR3s include the opening cysteine and the closing phenylalanine or tryptophan. A D gene is named only where the DNA matches it firmly. Size is omitted from some rows. Given values are once, few, many or a class for expanded clones.

cdr3_length: 13
d_call: .
clone_size: .
j_call: TRBJ2-5
v_call: TRBV7-6
cdr3_aa: CASSSDPQETQYF
cdr3_nt: TGTGCCAGCAGCTCCGACCCCCAAGAGACCCAGTACTTC

cdr3_length: 14
d_call: .
clone_size: .
j_call: TRBJ2-7
v_call: TRBV19
cdr3_aa: CASRRTVSSYEQYF
cdr3_nt: TGTGCCAGTAGACGGACAGTAAGCTCCTACGAGCAGTACTTC

cdr3_length: 15
d_call: .
clone_size: many
j_call: TRBJ2-7
v_call: TRBV5-1
cdr3_aa: CASSLEGAHSYEQYF
cdr3_nt: TGCGCCAGCAGCTTGGAAGGGGCCCACTCCTACGAGCAGTACTTC

cdr3_length: 13
d_call: .
clone_size: once
j_call: TRBJ1-5
v_call: TRBV19
cdr3_aa: CASRYSSNQPQHF
cdr3_nt: TGTGCCAGTCGGTACAGTAGCAATCAGCCCCAGCATTTT

cdr3_length: 13
d_call: .
clone_size: .
j_call: TRBJ2-7
v_call: TRBV7-2
cdr3_aa: CASSTRDGYEQYF
cdr3_nt: TGTGCCAGCAGCACACGGGACGGGTACGAGCAGTACTTC

cdr3_length: 16
d_call: TRBD1
clone_size: many
j_call: TRBJ2-3
v_call: TRBV13
cdr3_aa: CASSPRQGSDTDTQYF
cdr3_nt: TGTGCCAGCAGCCCGCGACAGGGGTCGGACACAGATACGCAGTATTTT

cdr3_length: 12
d_call: .
clone_size: few
j_call: TRBJ2-1
v_call: TRBV20-1
cdr3_aa: CSARGTSNEQFF
cdr3_nt: TGCAGTGCTAGGGGCACTTCCAATGAGCAGTTCTTC

cdr3_length: 14
d_call: .
clone_size: .
j_call: TRBJ2-7
v_call: TRBV20-1
cdr3_aa: CSAKGRDRHYEQYF
cdr3_nt: TGCAGTGCTAAAGGCCGGGACCGCCACTACGAGCAGTACTTC

cdr3_length: 15
d_call: .
clone_size: .
j_call: TRBJ1-4
v_call: TRBV2
cdr3_aa: CASSELIGRGEKLFF
cdr3_nt: TGTGCCAGCAGTGAATTGATAGGAAGGGGAGAAAAACTGTTTTTT

cdr3_length: 14
d_call: .
clone_size: many
j_call: TRBJ1-2
v_call: TRBV7-9
cdr3_aa: CASRPGDSNYGYTF
cdr3_nt: TGTGCCAGCAGGCCAGGAGATTCTAACTATGGCTACACCTTC

cdr3_length: 11
d_call: .
clone_size: .
j_call: TRBJ2-7
v_call: TRBV29-1
cdr3_aa: CSVERQNEQYF
cdr3_nt: TGCAGCGTTGAGAGACAGAACGAGCAGTACTTC

cdr3_length: 11
d_call: .
clone_size: .
j_call: TRBJ2-7
v_call: TRBV29-1
cdr3_aa: CSVEVETREYF
cdr3_nt: TGCAGCGTTGAAGTGGAAACCAGAGAGTACTTC

cdr3_length: 14
d_call: .
clone_size: many
j_call: TRBJ1-1
v_call: TRBV20-1
cdr3_aa: CSARDRGRVTEAFF
cdr3_nt: TGCAGTGCTAGAGATAGGGGTCGGGTCACTGAAGCTTTCTTT

cdr3_length: 12
d_call: .
clone_size: many
j_call: TRBJ2-7
v_call: TRBV3-1
cdr3_aa: CASSQEAYEQYF
cdr3_nt: TGTGCCAGCAGCCAGGAGGCCTACGAGCAGTACTTC

cdr3_length: 14
d_call: TRBD2
clone_size: .
j_call: TRBJ2-1
v_call: TRBV7-2
cdr3_aa: CASSLDGGANEQFF
cdr3_nt: TGTGCCAGCAGCTTAGACGGGGGGGCCAATGAGCAGTTCTTC

cdr3_length: 15
d_call: TRBD1
clone_size: .
j_call: TRBJ2-7
v_call: TRBV5-1
cdr3_aa: CASSIGQGPSYEQYF
cdr3_nt: TGCGCCAGCAGCATAGGACAGGGCCCCTCCTACGAGCAGTACTTC

cdr3_length: 12
d_call: .
clone_size: many
j_call: TRBJ1-2
v_call: TRBV19
cdr3_aa: CASRDRSSGYTF
cdr3_nt: TGTGCCAGTAGGGACAGATCCTCTGGCTACACCTTC

cdr3_length: 14
d_call: .
clone_size: few
j_call: TRBJ2-5
v_call: TRBV10-3
cdr3_aa: CAISPSGGQETQYF
cdr3_nt: TGTGCCATCAGTCCTAGTGGGGGGCAAGAGACCCAGTACTTC

cdr3_length: 15
d_call: TRBD1
clone_size: many
j_call: TRBJ2-2
v_call: TRBV10-3
cdr3_aa: CAISGDRGNTGELFF
cdr3_nt: TGTGCCATCAGTGGAGACAGGGGGAACACCGGGGAGCTGTTTTTT

cdr3_length: 15
d_call: .
clone_size: many
j_call: TRBJ1-3
v_call: TRBV12-3/TRBV12-4
cdr3_aa: CASSLARTSRNTIYF
cdr3_nt: TGTGCCAGCAGTTTAGCCAGGACATCGAGAAACACCATATATTTT

cdr3_length: 15
d_call: .
clone_size: .
j_call: TRBJ2-7
v_call: TRBV27
cdr3_aa: CASSSTGREAYEQYF
cdr3_nt: TGTGCCAGCAGTTCTACCGGAAGGGAGGCCTACGAGCAGTACTTC

cdr3_length: 15
d_call: .
clone_size: many
j_call: TRBJ2-2
v_call: TRBV19
cdr3_aa: CASSVQDSYTGELFF
cdr3_nt: TGTGCCAGTAGTGTCCAGGACAGTTACACCGGGGAGCTGTTTTTT

cdr3_length: 17
d_call: .
clone_size: .
j_call: TRBJ2-7
v_call: TRBV9
cdr3_aa: CASSVDWGRGLLDEQYF
cdr3_nt: TGTGCCAGCAGCGTAGATTGGGGGCGGGGGCTTCTCGACGAGCAGTACTTC

cdr3_length: 13
d_call: .
clone_size: once
j_call: TRBJ2-3
v_call: TRBV20-1
cdr3_aa: CSAGGGRTDTQYF
cdr3_nt: TGCAGTGCTGGAGGGGGGCGCACAGATACGCAGTATTTT

cdr3_length: 12
d_call: .
clone_size: few
j_call: TRBJ1-1
v_call: TRBV7-9
cdr3_aa: CASTTPQGVAFF
cdr3_nt: TGTGCCAGCACTACCCCTCAGGGAGTCGCTTTCTTT

cdr3_length: 15
d_call: .
clone_size: .
j_call: TRBJ2-1
v_call: TRBV7-3
cdr3_aa: CASSEGTAGQDEQFF
cdr3_nt: TGTGCCAGCAGTGAAGGGACAGCGGGGCAGGATGAGCAGTTCTTC

cdr3_length: 15
d_call: .
clone_size: .
j_call: TRBJ2-5
v_call: TRBV2
cdr3_aa: CASSEFGLGQETQYF
cdr3_nt: TGTGCCAGCAGTGAATTTGGGTTGGGACAAGAGACCCAGTACTTC